This passage covers 5 T cell receptor beta chains from one sample sequenced in a study of cytomegalovirus exposure and HLA in healthy donors. This PCR relied on a set of 60 Vbeta primers and 13 Jbeta primers. The method was immunoSEQ multiplex PCR; TCRdb's version includes in-frame clones alone and lacks a portion of them. This table has roughly 190,000 clones, about 77% appearing once. Sequencing was performed on PBMCs. These receptors were collected from a female donor in good health and CMV-seronegative.

The genes are TRBV7-2 and TRBJ2-7; possibly TRBD2 for D (5 bases). CDR1 SGHTA and CDR2 FQGNSA come from the germline V gene. The CDR3 is 15 residues long. V dropped 5 bases and J dropped 3 bases, with 17 bases sitting between them. The DNA of the CDR3 is TGTGCCAGCAGCCCGGATGCCCGGGGATACTACGAGCAGTACTTC. Translating it yields CASSPDARGYYEQYF.

The chain couples TRBV28 to TRBJ2-3; the D is unclear. The germline V gene encodes CDR1 MDHEN and CDR2 SYDVKM. CDR3 size: 12 residues. V was shortened by 7 bases and J by 2 bases, with 7 bases between the two germline ends. CDR3 coding DNA: TGTGCCAGCAAGAGTAACACAGATACGCAGTATTTT. Translation gives CASKSNTDTQYF.

The chain uses TRBV5-6 and TRBJ1-4; 11 bases agree with TRBD1. Germline CDR1 and CDR2: SGHDT and YYEEEE. The CDR3 spans 15 residues. V trimming: 1 base; J trimming: 5 bases; junction bases outside the gene matches: 1. The DNA for the CDR3 is TGTGCCAGCAGCTTGAGGACAGGGGGCAATGAAAAACTGTTTTTT. Translating gives CASSLRTGGNEKLFF.

The V gene is TRBV28, the J gene TRBJ2-7; D possibly corresponds to TRBD1 (6 bases). Trimming removed 4 bases at V and 3 bases at J, with 16 bases between. There are 15 residues in the CDR3. CDR1 MDHEN and CDR2 SYDVKM come from the germline V gene. The CDR3: CASSSTPPGDYEQYF. The CDR3 nucleotides read TGTGCCAGCAGTTCGACCCCACCAGGGGACTACGAGCAGTACTTC.

The genes are TRBV10-3 and TRBJ2-3; 7 bases match TRBD1. The germline V gene has CDR1 ENHRY and CDR2 SYGVKD. The CDR3 totals 15 residues. The V segment lost 3 bases and the J segment 1 base; nucleotides outside the gene matches: 4. In DNA form, the CDR3 reads TGTGCCATCAGTGAAGGGGGCGTCGGCACAGATACGCAGTATTTT. It yields the protein CAISEGGVGTDTQYF.